Following are 14 T cell receptor beta chains from one sample sequenced in a study of cytomegalovirus exposure and HLA in healthy donors. The study ran its PCR with 60 Vbeta and 13 Jbeta primers. Data came from immunoSEQ multiplex PCR; TCRdb stores just in-frame clones and leaves some out. Of roughly 230,000 clones listed, approximately 84% were seen once; the top ten hold 0.24%. The specimen sequenced was PBMCs. These receptors originate from a girl aged 2-10 years in good health and CMV-seronegative.

The chain has TRBV13 and TRBJ1-1, with D perhaps TRBD1 (5 bases). The CDR3 has 17 amino acids. V gave up 5 bases and J gave up 2 bases, with 21 bases separating them. CDR1 PRHDT and CDR2 FYEKMQ come from the germline V gene (reference sequence). The CDR3: CASSEDGGTVLNTEAFF. The CDR3 DNA reads TGTGCCAGCAGCGAGGACGGAGGGACGGTCTTAAACACTGAAGCTTTCTTT.

Concerning this clone: This CDR3 is also generated by other DNA sequences in the sample. This sequence joins TRBV18 and TRBJ1-5; 8 bases match TRBD1. This CDR3 spans 15 amino acids. Germline-derived CDR1 and CDR2 are KGHSH and LQKENI. V was clipped by 3 bases and J by 0 bases; unmatched bases: 1. The CDR3 here is CASSPQGASNQPQHF. CDR3 DNA sequence: TGTGCCAGCTCACCTCAGGGGGCTAGCAATCAGCCCCAGCATTTT.

The chain has TRBV30 and TRBJ1-2; TRBD1 agrees at 8 bases. Looked up from germline, CDR1 is GTSNPN and CDR2 is SVGIG (reference sequence). The ends lost 2 bases at V and 3 bases at J; junction bases unmatched: 5. This CDR3 contains 14 residues. The DNA of the CDR3 is TGTGCCTGGAGTCAGGACAGGGCGGACTATGGCTACACCTTC. Its translation is CAWSQDRADYGYTF.

This sequence joins TRBV5-5 and TRBJ2-1; D might be TRBD2 (7 bases). V was pared by 5 bases and J by 4 bases, with 19 bases between. CDR3 length: 16 amino acids. CDR1 and CDR2 from the germline V gene are SGHKS and YYEKEE (reference sequence). CDR3 sequence reads: CASRKGGDVAYNEQFF. The CDR3 DNA reads TGTGCCAGCAGAAAGGGGGGGGACGTGGCTTACAATGAGCAGTTCTTC.

This rearrangement joins TRBV4-1 to TRBJ1-2; TRBD1 is a possible D gene (5 bases). CDR3 length: 15 amino acids. The V end was cut by 0 bases, the J end by 4 bases, with 12 bases between. The germline V gene encodes CDR1 MGHRA and CDR2 YSYEKL. The CDR3 loop is CASSQDVRGGYGYTF. The CDR3 nucleotides are TGCGCCAGCAGCCAAGATGTACGGGGGGGCTATGGCTACACCTTC.

This chain links TRBV2 with TRBJ2-3, with TRBD2 identical over 7 bases. This CDR3 spans 15 amino acids. The V gene end was trimmed by 4 bases and the J gene end by 3 bases; junction bases not matched to a gene: 7. CDR1 SNHLY and CDR2 FYNNEI come from the germline V gene. CDR3 residues: CASSVPRLATDTQYF. The CDR3 DNA follows: TGTGCCAGCAGTGTTCCAAGACTAGCAACAGATACGCAGTATTTT.

This clone was counted only a few times. The J gene is TRBJ2-3, the V gene TRBV4-2, with 13 nucleotides matching TRBD2. Germline values: CDR1 LGHNA, CDR2 YNFKEQ. CDR3 length: 17 amino acids. Germline trimming cut 4 bases from V and 0 bases from J; bases unmatched to any gene: 4. CDR3 sequence: CASSRLAGGSSTDTQYF. CDR3 coding DNA: TGTGCCAGCAGCCGACTAGCGGGGGGCTCTAGCACAGATACGCAGTATTTT.

The V gene is TRBV5-4, the J gene TRBJ2-2; D is possibly TRBD1 (6 bases). This CDR3 region has 15 residues. Germline loops: CDR1 SGHNT, CDR2 YYREEE (reference sequence). Deletions cut 3 bases from V and 6 bases from J, with 15 bases between. The DNA for the CDR3 is TGTGCCAGCAGCTCCCCGCTCGAGGGGGCCGGGGAGCTGTTTTTT. Amino acid sequence: CASSSPLEGAGELFF.

This clone was counted a single time. At one end the junction does not follow the germline gene, possibly because of a read error. This chain links TRBV7-9 with TRBJ1-3; 9 positions match TRBD1. Per germline, CDR1 SEHNR and CDR2 FQNEAQ (reference sequence). The CDR3 extends over 16 amino acids. The CDR3 nucleotides read TGTTCCAGCAGCCCCGGGACAGGGCATCGTGGAAACACCATATATTTT. This sequence encodes CSSSPGTGHRGNTIYF.

The DNA for the CDR3 is TGTGCCAGCAGCGTATCTAGCGGGGGGGAAGAGACCCAGTACTTC. This codes for CASSVSSGGEETQYF. The chain carries TRBV9 and TRBJ2-5; 12 nucleotides line up with TRBD2. Per germline, CDR1 SGDLS and CDR2 YYNGEE. Unmatched junction bases numbered 1, after V lost 1 base and J lost 3 bases. The CDR3 runs to 15 residues.

The J gene is TRBJ2-6, the V gene TRBV14, with 7 bases lining up with TRBD2. The germline CDR1 and CDR2 sequences are SGHDN and FVKESK. The ends lost 5 bases at V and 0 bases at J; junction bases unmatched: 10. The CDR3 runs to 18 residues. Here the CDR3 reads CASSKGRGSYSGANVLTF. The CDR3 DNA reads TGTGCCAGCAGCAAAGGGAGGGGATCTTACTCTGGGGCCAACGTCCTGACTTTC. The full variable domain, in which reference TRBV14 and TRBJ2-6 provide the parts outside the CDR3, is EAGVTQFPSHSVIEKGQTVTLRCDPISGHDNLYWYRRVMGKEIKFLLHFVKESKQDESGMPNNRFLAERTGGTYSTLKVQPAELEDSGVYFCASSKGRGSYSGANVLTFGAGSRLTVL.

The chain is built from TRBV30 and TRBJ2-7, with TRBD1 identical over 10 bases. The junction had 8 bases not matched to a gene; V was cut back by 2 bases and J by 7 bases. This CDR3 comprises 14 residues. The germline V gene has CDR1 GTSNPN and CDR2 SVGIG (reference sequence). CDR3 protein: CAWSTGTGVGEQYF. The CDR3 nucleotides are TGTGCCTGGAGTACCGGGACAGGGGTGGGAGAGCAGTACTTC.

The J gene is TRBJ2-7, the V gene TRBV2; 10 nucleotides line up with TRBD1. J gave up 0 bases and V 4 bases, and 6 bases lay outside the gene matches. The CDR3 consists of 16 residues. CDR1 and CDR2 from the germline V gene are SNHLY and FYNNEI. The CDR3 nucleotides read TGTGCCAGCAGTGTGGGTGGGACAGGGGCCTCCTACGAGCAGTACTTC. It yields the protein CASSVGGTGASYEQYF.

V gene TRBV7-9 combines with J gene TRBJ2-2; weak D call: TRBD1 (6 bases). Trimming shortened V by 2 bases and J by 7 bases, and 17 bases separated the two germline ends. The germline gives CDR1 SEHNR, CDR2 FQNEAQ (reference sequence). The CDR3 sequence is 16 residues long. CDR3 in DNA: TGTGCCAGCAGCTTAAGACTAAACAGGGCGGGCGGGGAGCTGTTTTTT. It is translated as CASSLRLNRAGGELFF.